This T cell receptor beta chain derives from a study of blood T cells in healthy people across ages. The amount of total RNA extracted per sample was at least 6 micrograms. This CDR3 region has 13 residues. The V and J ends lost 3 bases and 6 bases, in that order; junction bases with no gene match: 7. Germline V gene lookup returns CDR1 DFQATT and CDR2 SNEGSKA (reference sequence). The study's findings and limits: In long-lived donors, naive CD4+ cell counts and diversity exceeded those of aged donors. It was held that diversity estimates obtained from one million T cells represented underestimates. Naive T cell percentage by flow cytometry tracked strongly with beta diversity.

On this clonotype: Its antigen remains unidentified.

Alongside a J-beta primer mix, a sample-barcoded 5' primer served in a second PCR lasting roughly 7 to 11 cycles. MiXCR, applied by TCRdb to the 5' RACE reads, yields one record per CDR3 protein. The sample has around 280,000 distinct CDR3 sequences, roughly 27% seen once. V gene TRBV20-1 combines with J gene TRBJ1-1; TRBD1 aligns across 7 bases. The sample consisted of blood. The sequence derives from a woman in her 70s in good health. In nucleotides, the CDR3 is TGCAGTGCTAGGACAGGGTTACGGCCTGAAGCTTTCTTT. Residues: CSARTGLRPEAFF.